The source of this TCR beta chain is a study of ipilimumab plus nivolumab after autologous stem cell transplantation. Study context: The DLBCL cohort had primary refractory and relapsed disease, with 18-month progression-free survival of approximately 87% and 28%.

Starting 14 to 28 days after autologous transplant, ipilimumab 1 mg/kg was given. This CDR3 contains 17 residues. Germline CDR1 is SGHVS and CDR2 is FQNEAQ. Trimming took 3 bases from V and 6 from J; bases not matched to a gene: 12. The protocol was immunoSEQ multiplex PCR, while the TCRdb copy is restricted to in-frame clones and leaves out a portion. The sample contains approximately 10,000 clones, about 81% of which appear only once. The source is a male donor with diffuse large B-cell lymphoma. The gene calls are TRBV7-8 and TRBJ1-5, with TRBD1 matching 9 bases. Sequences were derived from PBMCs, sampled in a trial of ipilimumab plus nivolumab as post-transplant consolidation. In DNA, the CDR3 is TGTGCCAGCAGCTTGGGAGGGGGGACAGGGATGCTTCAGCCCCAGCATTTT. Translation gives CASSLGGGTGMLQPQHF.